Presented here are 29 T cell receptor beta chains from one specimen sequenced in a study of T-cell memory formation after mild COVID-19. TCRdb called the 5' RACE reads again in MiXCR, with one record for every CDR3 protein. The profile shows 360,000 or so distinct CDR3 sequences, 25% to 30% of them singletons. The sample consisted of PBMCs or a T cell subset sorted from them (not recorded which). Every receptor here comes from an adult woman who had mild COVID-19 (a few samples of this study predate the infection). Cell type and time point are not known.

This clonotype was seen a single time. The chain has TRBV7-8 and TRBJ2-1; 9 bases map to TRBD2. V lost 5 bases and J lost 7; bases outside the gene matches: 3. CDR1 SGHVS and CDR2 FQNEAQ come from the germline V gene. This CDR3 has 13 residues. CDR3 protein: CASSVGLANEQFF. The CDR3 nucleotides are TGTGCCAGCAGCGTAGGACTAGCGAATGAGCAGTTCTTC.

V gene TRBV14 combines with J gene TRBJ2-1; D is ambiguous. The ends were cut back, 1 base at V and 8 bases at J, with 12 bases in the middle. From germline, CDR1 is SGHDN and CDR2 FVKESK. The CDR3 runs 14 residues. In DNA, the CDR3 is TGTGCCAGCAGCCAAGTACAGTATTTCGATGAGCAGTTCTTC. Its translation: CASSQVQYFDEQFF.

The genes are TRBV9 and TRBJ2-1, with TRBD2 matching 12 bases. CDR3 length: 17 residues. V gave up 4 bases and J gave up 6 bases; unmatched junction bases: 11. Germline V gene lookup returns CDR1 SGDLS and CDR2 YYNGEE. Written as DNA, the CDR3 is TGTGCCAGCAGCCCTTGGCCTAGCGGGGGGGCCGGCAATGAGCAGTTCTTC. It yields the protein CASSPWPSGGAGNEQFF.

This clonotype was seen only a few times. The chain has TRBV7-6 and TRBJ2-7, with D possibly called TRBD1 or TRBD2 (5 bases each). With 4 bases removed from V and 7 bases from J, the gap between germline ends came to 14 bases. The germline V gene has CDR1 SGHVS and CDR2 FNYEAQ. CDR3 length: 13 residues. CDR3 in DNA: TGTGCCAGCAGCTGGTCAGGGCTAGCTGAGCAGTACTTC. Its protein product is CASSWSGLAEQYF.

This rearrangement joins TRBV7-8 to TRBJ2-7; the D call may be TRBD1 or TRBD2 (5 bases each). There are 13 residues in the CDR3. Trimming removed 2 bases from V and 6 bases from J, with 11 bases in between. In germline, CDR1 is SGHVS, CDR2 FQNEAQ. CDR3 residues: CASSLRPGGEQYF. The CDR3, as DNA: TGTGCCAGCAGCTTAAGACCTGGGGGCGAGCAGTACTTC.

The chain uses TRBV7-2 and TRBJ2-1; D may be TRBD1 (6 bases). V gave up 1 base and J gave up 3 bases, with 10 bases separating them. Germline CDR1 and CDR2: SGHTA and FQGNSA. The CDR3 length is 15 residues. CDR3 amino acids: CASSLGAQGYNEQFF. The CDR3 DNA reads TGTGCCAGCAGCTTAGGTGCACAGGGCTACAATGAGCAGTTCTTC.

This clonotype was seen a handful of times. The chain couples TRBV6-5 to TRBJ2-7; the D is unclear. The CDR3 covers 13 residues. Per germline, CDR1 MNHEY and CDR2 SVGAGI. Deletions cut 6 bases from V and 2 bases from J, with 11 bases between. The CDR3 DNA reads as TGTGCCAGCAGCCCTACGGTGGCCTACGAGCAGTACTTC. Encoded protein: CASSPTVAYEQYF.

There are a few counts of this clonotype. This chain connects TRBV24-1 to TRBJ1-2; maybe TRBD1 (6 bases). The V gene lost 4 bases and the J gene lost 4 bases, with 15 bases spanning the gap. The CDR3 has 15 amino acids. CDR1 is KGHDR and CDR2 is SFDVKD in the germline V gene. CDR3 DNA sequence: TGTGCCACCAGTGACGCCGGGACACCTGGCTATGGCTACACCTTC. Translation gives CATSDAGTPGYGYTF.

There are a few counts of this clonotype. V is TRBV4-1 and J is TRBJ1-2; D unclear. Germline CDR1 reads MGHRA; CDR2 reads YSYEKL. The CDR3 loop spans 16 amino acids. The ends were cut back, 1 base at V and 0 bases at J, with 12 bases in the middle. CDR3 sequence reads: CASSQGFGRTNYGYTF. The CDR3 DNA follows: TGCGCCAGCAGCCAAGGTTTTGGCCGCACTAACTATGGCTACACCTTC.

The sample holds a few counts of this clonotype. V and J are TRBV4-1 and TRBJ2-5; possible D gene TRBD1, 6 bases. CDR1 and CDR2 from the germline V gene are MGHRA and YSYEKL. Trimming shortened V by 0 bases and J by 2 bases, and 16 bases separated the two germline ends. The length of the CDR3 is 17 residues. CDR3 DNA: TGCGCCAGCAGCCAAGAAGGCCCAGGGGTCGCACAAGAGACCCAGTACTTC. This encodes CASSQEGPGVAQETQYF.

Only a few counts were recorded for this clonotype. The chain couples TRBV7-3 to TRBJ2-1, with 10 positions matching TRBD2. From germline, CDR1 is SGHTA and CDR2 FQGTGA. Trimming at V came to 6 bases and at J to 0 bases, leaving 5 bases not matched to a gene. The CDR3 totals 16 residues. In nucleotides, the CDR3 is TGTGCCAGCAGTAGTAGCGGGGGGAGCTCCTACAATGAGCAGTTCTTC. This gives the protein CASSSSGGSSYNEQFF. The full variable domain, in which reference TRBV7-3 and TRBJ2-1 provide the parts outside the CDR3, is GAGVSQTPSNKVTEKGKYVELRCDPISGHTALYWYRQSLGQGPEFLIYFQGTGAADDSGLPNDRFFAVRPEGSVSTLKIQRTERGDSAVYLCASSSSGGSSYNEQFFGPGTRLTVL.

This clonotype was seen many times. This sequence joins TRBV7-3 and TRBJ2-1; TRBD1 matches at 10 bases. The CDR3 extends over 15 amino acids. Germline CDR1 reads SGHTA; CDR2 reads FQGTGA. V lost 5 bases to trimming and J lost 15 bases; unmatched junction nucleotides: 16. CDR3 loop: CASSKTGGSAGVVFF. DNA for the CDR3: TGTGCCAGCAGCAAGACAGGGGGCTCAGCGGGAGTGGTGTTCTTC.

This clonotype was observed a handful of times. The CDR3 DNA is TGTGCCAGCAGTTTTGGCCTCACGAAAGAGACCCAGTACTTC. Amino acids: CASSFGLTKETQYF. The V and J genes are TRBV12-3 or TRBV12-4 and TRBJ2-5; D unresolved. Trimming took 3 bases from V and 3 from J, leaving 11 bases between them. CDR3 length: 14 amino acids.

This rearrangement joins TRBV24-1 to TRBJ2-3; D remains ambiguous. The V end lost 4 bases, the J end lost 3 bases, and 10 bases lay between the germline ends. This CDR3 spans 14 amino acids. CDR1 is KGHDR, CDR2 SFDVKD, per germline. In nucleotides, the CDR3 is TGTGCCACCAGTGAACATGGGTCGACAGATACGCAGTATTTT. Its translation: CATSEHGSTDTQYF.

This clonotype was found a few times. The chain recombines TRBV20-1 with TRBJ1-1; the D is unclear. The CDR3 runs to 13 residues. V lost 4 bases, J lost 4 bases, and 13 bases lay in between. CDR1 is DFQATT, CDR2 SNEGSKA, per germline (reference sequence). CDR3 DNA sequence: TGCAGTGCTACGCCGGGAGGCCCCACTGAAGCTTTCTTT. Translated, it gives CSATPGGPTEAFF.

This clonotype was detected only a few times. This chain uses TRBV12-3 or TRBV12-4 with TRBJ1-5, with TRBD1 as a possible D gene (5 bases). Trimming stripped 0 bases from V and 3 bases from J, with 9 bases between. This CDR3 region has 15 residues. CDR3 DNA sequence: TGTGCCAGCAGTTTAGCGGCGGGACCCAATCAGCCCCAGCATTTT. It encodes CASSLAAGPNQPQHF.

The chain links TRBV11-2 to TRBJ2-3; 9 bases are shared with TRBD2. J gave up 4 bases and V 0 bases, and 8 bases lay outside the gene matches. The length of the CDR3 is 17 residues. CDR1 SGHAT and CDR2 FQNNGV come from the germline V gene. This CDR3 is CASSLDVGGRAADTQYF. The CDR3 DNA reads TGTGCCAGCAGCTTAGATGTAGGCGGGAGGGCCGCAGATACGCAGTATTTT. The complete variable domain, with remaining parts taken from reference TRBV11-2 and TRBJ2-3, reads EAGVAQSPRYKIIEKRQSVAFWCNPISGHATLYWYQQILGQGPKLLIQFQNNGVVDDSQLPKDRFSAERLKGVDSTLKIQPAKLEDSAVYLCASSLDVGGRAADTQYFGPGTRLTVL.

This clonotype was seen a few times. The J gene is TRBJ1-2, the V gene TRBV3-1, with D possibly TRBD1 on 5 matching bases. This CDR3 spans 14 amino acids. The V end lost 1 base, the J end lost 1 base, and 7 bases lay between the germline ends. Germline CDR1 LGHDT, CDR2 YNNKEL (reference sequence). DNA of the CDR3: TGTGCCAGCAGCCAAGGACAGAGTAACTATGGCTACACCTTC. It specifies CASSQGQSNYGYTF.

This sequence joins TRBV2 and TRBJ2-7; TRBD1 matches 11 bases. The CDR3 loop spans 13 amino acids. Germline V gives CDR1 SNHLY, CDR2 FYNNEI. With V trimmed by 11 bases and J by 5 bases, 8 bases remained unmatched. The CDR3 is CAARTGGQDEQYF. CDR3 nucleotide sequence: TGTGCCGCACGGACAGGGGGCCAGGACGAGCAGTACTTC.

This clonotype appeared a few times. The chain combines TRBV3-1 with TRBJ1-2, with TRBD1 as a possible D gene (5 bases). The CDR3 is 16 residues long. The V gene lost 2 bases and the J gene lost 2 bases, with 15 bases spanning the gap. Germline V gives CDR1 LGHDT, CDR2 YNNKEL (reference sequence). CDR3 bases: TGTGCCAGCAGCCAACTGCTCTCCGGGGGGAACTATGGCTACACCTTC. This translates into CASSQLLSGGNYGYTF.

This chain uses TRBV7-8 with TRBJ1-2; unclear D gene. Germline CDR1 reads SGHVS; CDR2 reads FQNEAQ. This CDR3 comprises 16 residues. The V gene lost 1 base and the J gene lost 4 bases, with 16 bases spanning the gap. The CDR3 nucleotides read TGTGCCAGCAGCTTAGTTAGGGAGGGCGGAACCTATGGCTACACCTTC. Amino acids: CASSLVREGGTYGYTF.

The J gene is TRBJ2-5, the V gene TRBV4-3; a weak D match, TRBD2 (6 bases). Germline V lookup: CDR1 LGHNA, CDR2 YSLEER. The CDR3 contains 16 residues. Trimming cost V 4 bases and J 5 bases, with 20 bases left between them. CDR3 loop: CASSPFGGMVSETQYF. CDR3 coding DNA: TGCGCCAGCAGCCCCTTCGGCGGGATGGTGTCGGAGACCCAGTACTTC.

The genes are TRBV3-1 and TRBJ1-4, with D perhaps TRBD1 (5 bases). The CDR3 has 15 residues. Trimming removed 3 bases from V and 5 bases from J, with 13 bases in between. Germline V gene lookup returns CDR1 LGHDT and CDR2 YNNKEL (reference sequence). The CDR3 DNA sequence: TGTGCCAGCAGCCAGGCGCGGGGCGGAAATGAAAAACTGTTTTTT. Translating it yields CASSQARGGNEKLFF.

The chain links TRBV6-5 to TRBJ1-6; a weak D match, TRBD1 (5 bases). Looked up from germline, CDR1 is MNHEY and CDR2 is SVGAGI. This CDR3 is 14 amino acids long. V shed 4 bases and J shed 4 bases, with 8 bases lying between them. CDR3 DNA sequence: TGTGCCAGCAGTTCAGGGTATTATAATTCACCCCTCCACTTT. This sequence encodes CASSSGYYNSPLHF.

In DNA, the CDR3 is TGTGCCAGCAGCGCCCTAGCCCCGAGCTCCTACAATGAGCAGTTCTTC. Protein sequence: CASSALAPSSYNEQFF. The J gene is TRBJ2-1, the V gene TRBV7-3; a possible D gene is TRBD2 (5 bases). The V and J ends lost 5 bases and 0 bases respectively, with 14 bases between them. Germline CDR1 is SGHTA and CDR2 is FQGTGA. The CDR3 sequence is 16 residues long.

The chain couples TRBV20-1 to TRBJ2-3; D is possibly TRBD1 (6 bases). The V gene lost 6 bases and the J gene lost 0 bases, with 19 bases spanning the gap. CDR1 and CDR2 (germline): DFQATT, SNEGSKA (reference sequence). This CDR3 is 16 amino acids long. This CDR3 reads CSAANPGATSTDTQYF. The CDR3 coding sequence is TGCAGTGCCGCTAACCCAGGGGCCACCAGCACAGATACGCAGTATTTT.

The V and J genes are TRBV7-9 and TRBJ2-1, with D tentatively TRBD1 or TRBD2 (5 bases each). The CDR3 runs to 15 residues. The ends were cut back, 6 bases at V and 6 bases at J, with 18 bases in the middle. Germline values: CDR1 SEHNR, CDR2 FQNEAQ (reference sequence). CDR3 DNA sequence: TGTGCCAGCAGGAGAGCGCTAGTGGGGACCAATGAGCAGTTCTTC. The encoded protein is CASRRALVGTNEQFF.

The rearrangement joins TRBV3-1 to TRBJ2-3; 9 bases fit TRBD1. V lost 4 bases to trimming and J lost 3 bases; unmatched junction nucleotides: 8. Germline lookup yields CDR1 LGHDT and CDR2 YNNKEL (reference sequence). The CDR3 has 16 residues. In nucleotides, the CDR3 is TGTGCCAGCAGCCGAGACGGGACAGGGTTTACAGATACGCAGTATTTT. Amino acids: CASSRDGTGFTDTQYF.

The chain links TRBV18 to TRBJ1-2; the D is unclear. Germline CDR1 KGHSH, CDR2 LQKENI. V was shortened by 6 bases and J by 4 bases, with 9 bases between the two germline ends. The CDR3 totals 12 residues. This chain's CDR3 is CASSGGSYGYTF. CDR3 DNA: TGTGCCAGCTCTGGCGGAAGCTATGGCTACACCTTC.